This entry describes one T cell receptor beta chain. No cognate antigen has been identified for it. No base-level quality is on record; no much larger clone is a single base apart. The immunoSEQ Assay, a bias-controlled multiplex PCR, was used to amplify TCRbeta CDR3 regions from genomic DNA. In the source study's methods: The number of nucleated cells in each sample was estimated by amplification of reference gene primers within the assay. Sequence reads were collapsed and filtered to measure the absolute abundance of every unique TCRbeta CDR3 rearrangement. For each sample, productive Simpson clonality was calculated by taking the square root of Simpson's diversity index across productive rearrangements. The source is immuneACCESS, and TCRdb retained only in-frame sequences with V and J called. Part of the clones is not carried over; for the studies checked, unresolved V genes explain less than half of this, and the remainder is unexplained. For V, J and clone size, that table is used; D and trimming come from the DNA. Across this sample there are 200,000 to 250,000 clones, with roughly 85% seen only once. Of the sample, under 3% is held by the ten largest clones.

This sample was taken from a study of blood T cell repertoires in COVID-19 (dated by TCRdb to between 2020 and 2021). Concerning the study at large: Collaborator samples came from the United States, Italy and Spain and covered acute and convalescent phases of COVID-19. The prospective study material was composed of cDNA or gDNA derived from T cells, B-cell-depleted T cells, or PBMCs. The samples were drawn from two sources: the first 160 participants of the ongoing ImmuneRACE study, and 950 to 1,500 subjects contributed by 6 global collaborators. Deeply sampled blood TCRbeta repertoires from subjects exposed to, actively infected with, or recovered from COVID-19 were included in the dataset. The repertoires were made available in a free public database intended to serve as a resource for research on the immune response to SARS-CoV-2. A de-identified subject ID, COVID-19 status, age in years and sex were almost always included in the sample metadata. Where HLA class I and class II types were available, the types were taken from metadata supplied by the sample provider, not from assay-based typing.

Each collaborating institution followed its own protocols to collect whole blood in K2EDTA tubes. For TCRbeta analysis, collaborator samples were shipped as frozen whole blood, as isolated PBMCs, or as DNA extracted from either sample type. V loses 0 bases, J loses 3 bases, and the germline ends lie 9 bases apart. The CDR3, cysteine through phenylalanine, is 15 amino acids long. Only the CDR3 part of the read is kept: 45 bases, read in frame from the first base. The germline V gene (reference sequence) provides CDR1 LNHNV and CDR2 YYDKDF. The research as a whole found: The amount of clinical and demographic metadata varied by source and participant and was provided uncurated.

The clonotype was recovered from a woman aged 70 to 79 with active or convalescent COVID-19. Sequencing was done on a sample of peripheral blood. The rearrangement combines TRBV15 with TRBJ1-5, with an unclear D gene assignment. The DNA is as follows: TGTGCCACCAGCAGAGAGAGCCCTCCCAATCAGCCCCAGCATTTT. Its product reads: CATSRESPPNQPQHF.